The rows below give T cell receptor beta chains drawn from one sample of a study of brain T cells in children with intractable seizures. Profiled with immunoSEQ multiplex PCR; TCRdb holds only in-frame clones, not every one. Of 70,000 to 85,000 clones listed, around 91% are singletons. The source was peripheral blood, collected at surgery. The receptors come from a girl aged 2 to 10 with Rasmussen encephalitis and intractable seizures. Each CDR3 is given with its conserved first and last residue. A D gene is named only where the DNA matches it firmly. Clone size, where shown, is once, few, many, or a class for clones that have expanded.

J	size	V	D	CDR3	DNA
TRBJ2-1	-	TRBV2	-	CATDNPTSIDEQFF	TGTGCCACCGACAATCCTACTAGTATCGATGAGCAGTTCTTC
TRBJ2-6	-	TRBV10-2	TRBD1	CASWTGIGANVLTF	TGCGCCAGCTGGACAGGGATTGGGGCCAACGTCCTGACTTTC
TRBJ1-5	-	TRBV6-2/TRBV6-3	TRBD1	CASSYAHRGQPSNQPQHF	TGTGCCAGCAGTTACGCGCACAGGGGGCAGCCTAGCAATCAGCCCCAGCATTTT
TRBJ1-5	once	TRBV2	-	CASSERGGQQPQHF	TGTGCCAGCAGTGAAAGGGGGGGGCAACAGCCCCAGCATTTT
TRBJ2-7	-	TRBV6-5	-	CASSWDLTGTYEQYF	TGTGCCAGCAGTTGGGACCTAACAGGAACCTACGAGCAGTACTTC
TRBJ2-3	-	TRBV5-5	TRBD1	CASSHGQGLTDTQYF	TGTGCCAGCAGCCATGGACAGGGCCTCACAGATACGCAGTATTTT
TRBJ1-1	-	TRBV19	-	CASMASRNTEAFF	TGTGCCAGTATGGCCTCTCGGAACACTGAAGCTTTCTTT
TRBJ2-1	-	TRBV3-1/TRBV3-2	-	CASSQGGSYNEQFF	TGTGCCAGCAGCCAAGGGGGCTCCTACAATGAGCAGTTCTTC
TRBJ1-4	-	TRBV28	TRBD1	CASSFRGDRGFEKLFF	TGTGCCAGCAGTTTTAGGGGGGACAGGGGGTTTGAAAAACTGTTTTTT
TRBJ1-1	-	TRBV3-1/TRBV3-2	-	CASSQPWRSAEAFF	TGTGCCAGCAGCCAGCCGTGGAGGTCAGCTGAAGCTTTCTTT
TRBJ2-2	-	TRBV4-2	-	CASSPRGTGELFF	TGTGCCAGCAGCCCCAGGGGCACCGGGGAGCTGTTTTTT
TRBJ2-1	-	TRBV7-8	TRBD2	CASSLSTSGRNYNEQFF	TGTGCCAGCAGCTTAAGTACTAGCGGGAGGAACTACAATGAGCAGTTCTTC
TRBJ2-2	-	TRBV11-2	TRBD2	CASSSRLAGAGELFF	TGTGCCAGCAGCTCGAGACTAGCGGGAGCGGGGGAGCTGTTTTTT
TRBJ1-1	-	TRBV27	-	CASSREGSLNTEAFF	TGTGCCAGCAGTCGAGAAGGCAGCTTGAACACTGAAGCTTTCTTT
TRBJ1-2	-	TRBV30	-	CAWSDPLFGGYTF	TGTGCCTGGAGTGACCCTTTGTTTGGTGGCTACACCTTC
TRBJ2-5	-	TRBV6-5	TRBD1	CASSSDRAHRETQYF	TGTGCCAGCAGTTCGGACAGGGCGCACCGAGAGACCCAGTACTTC
TRBJ2-1	-	TRBV5-1	-	CASSPGVGINEQFF	TGCGCCAGCAGTCCGGGAGTGGGGATAAATGAGCAGTTCTTC
TRBJ2-1	-	TRBV5-1	TRBD2	CASSPGLAGGPNNEQFF	TGCGCCAGCAGCCCGGGACTAGCGGGAGGGCCTAACAATGAGCAGTTCTTC
TRBJ2-1	-	TRBV6-2/TRBV6-3	TRBD2	CASSSSGGGGEQFF	TGTGCCAGCAGTTCGAGCGGGGGAGGGGGTGAGCAGTTCTTC
TRBJ1-1	once	TRBV6-5	TRBD1	CASRRQGGNTEAFF	TGTGCCAGCAGGAGACAGGGAGGGAACACTGAAGCTTTCTTT
TRBJ2-5	-	TRBV12-3/TRBV12-4	-	CASSLGGTQYF	TGTGCCAGCAGTCTCGGCGGGACCCAGTACTTC
TRBJ2-7	-	TRBV7-6	TRBD2	CASSPTSGSSYEQYF	TGTGCCAGCAGCCCTACTAGCGGCTCATCCTACGAGCAGTACTTC
TRBJ2-7	-	TRBV2	-	CASRDVGHGVGSYEQYF	TGTGCCAGCAGAGACGTGGGACATGGGGTAGGGAGCTACGAGCAGTACTTC
TRBJ2-3	-	TRBV20-1	-	CRPSNTQYF	TGCAGGCCCTCTAATACGCAGTATTTT
TRBJ2-2	-	TRBV5-6	-	CASSLELANTGELFF	TGTGCCAGCAGCTTGGAACTGGCGAACACCGGGGAGCTGTTTTTT
TRBJ1-1	-	TRBV6-4	TRBD1	CASKQTGLSTEAFF	TGTGCCAGCAAGCAGACAGGGTTAAGCACTGAAGCTTTCTTT
TRBJ1-5	-	TRBV28	-	CASSLGVSNQPQHF	TGTGCCAGCAGTTTAGGGGTTAGCAATCAGCCCCAGCATTTT
TRBJ2-5	once	TRBV5-1	-	CASSLGYGMGFQETQYF	TGCGCCAGCAGCTTGGGGTATGGTATGGGATTCCAAGAGACCCAGTACTTC
TRBJ2-3	few	TRBV7-3	TRBD1	CASSEGTASTDTQYF	TGTGCCAGCAGCGAGGGGACAGCTAGCACAGATACGCAGTATTTT
TRBJ2-7	once	TRBV6-6	TRBD2	CASSYPGLLTYEQYF	TGTGCCAGCAGTTACCCGGGACTACTCACCTACGAGCAGTACTTC
TRBJ2-7	-	TRBV6-5	-	CASKRGLSYEQYF	TGTGCCAGCAAGAGGGGTCTATCCTACGAGCAGTACTTC
TRBJ1-2	few	TRBV29-1	TRBD1	CSVYPGGQGFNYGYTF	TGCAGCGTTTACCCCGGCGGACAGGGGTTTAACTATGGCTACACCTTC
TRBJ2-1	-	TRBV15	-	CATSRDPGSYNEQFF	TGTGCCACCAGCAGAGATCCCGGCTCCTACAATGAGCAGTTCTTC